These 14 T cell receptor beta chains came from one sample sequenced in a study of T-cell reconstitution after alpha-beta-depleted transplantation in children listed by TCRdb under 2016. The method was PCR. These reads were obtained on an Illumina HiSeq 2500. TCR libraries were prepared with molecular barcoding, using unique molecular identifiers to normalize TCRbeta repertoire quantification. TCRdb reanalyzed the raw reads on its own, using fastp at Q25 for trimming and MiXCR for clone calling, and kept in-frame beta chains. Here each entry gathers all rows of one CDR3 protein and keeps the most common genes and DNA. Counted in this sample were some 340,000 distinct CDR3 sequences; approximately 10% of them appeared once. The ten largest make up approximately 2.3% of the sample. The sample was PBMCs from the stem cell graft donor, taken from the stem cell graft. Receptors were obtained from a human donor who donated a stem cell graft to a child with acute lymphoblastic leukemia.

In this sample, this clonotype turned up a few times. One end of the junction does not line up with germline, which may come from a read error. The chain uses TRBV15 and TRBJ2-1; 15 bases are a match to TRBD2. This CDR3 is 18 amino acids long. The germline CDR1 and CDR2 sequences are LNHNV and YYDKDF (reference sequence). This CDR3 is CATSGDPGTSGRLDEQFF. CDR3 sequence (DNA): TGTGCCACCAGCGGAGATCCCGGGACTAGCGGGAGGCTCGATGAGCAGTTCTTC.

The CDR3 DNA is TGCGCCAGCAGCTTGGTATCCGAGAATGAGCAGTTCTTC. It is translated as CASSLVSENEQFF. V usage is TRBV5-1 and J usage is TRBJ2-1; no firm D call. The V gene lost 0 bases and the J gene lost 7 bases, with 8 bases spanning the gap. CDR1 is SGHRS, CDR2 YFSETQ, per germline. The CDR3 spans 13 residues.

Many counts were recorded for this clonotype. The chain carries TRBV7-2 and TRBJ2-3, with TRBD2 matching 8 bases. CDR3 size: 16 residues. The junction had 12 bases not matched to a gene; V was cut back by 6 bases and J by 4 bases. The germline V gene encodes CDR1 SGHTA and CDR2 FQGNSA. This CDR3 reads CASRHLTGRAADTQYF. CDR3 sequence (DNA): TGTGCCAGCAGACATCTGACCGGGAGGGCAGCAGATACGCAGTATTTT.

There are a few counts of this clonotype. The chain carries TRBV20-1 and TRBJ2-7; D is ambiguous. Germline loops: CDR1 DFQATT, CDR2 SNEGSKA (reference sequence). Trimming stripped 2 bases from V and 3 bases from J, with 8 bases between. The CDR3 is 12 amino acids. CDR3 loop: CSARPGNYEQYF. In nucleotides, the CDR3 is TGCAGTGCTAGACCAGGCAACTACGAGCAGTACTTC.

This chain uses TRBV6-6 with TRBJ2-7; D perhaps matches TRBD1 (6 bases). V was cut by 8 bases and J by 0 bases, with 17 bases left in between. Germline CDR1 is MNHNY and CDR2 is SVGAGI (reference sequence). The CDR3 totals 15 residues. Written as DNA, the CDR3 is TGTGCCAGCGGATCACAGGGAGAGGGCTCCTACGAGCAGTACTTC. As protein: CASGSQGEGSYEQYF.

The chain joins TRBV4-2 to TRBJ2-2; possible D gene TRBD2, 6 bases. The CDR3 is 16 amino acids. Germline-derived CDR1 and CDR2 are LGHNA and YNFKEQ. Trimming removed 2 bases at V and 4 bases at J, with 14 bases between. CDR3 DNA: TGTGCCAGCAGCCAATGGCCTAGCGTGATCACCGGGGAGCTGTTTTTT. As protein: CASSQWPSVITGELFF.

This clonotype was seen a handful of times. The chain joins TRBV2 to TRBJ1-2; D may be TRBD1 (6 bases). The germline V and J ends were trimmed by 0 bases and 1 base, with 15 bases remaining between them. Germline CDR1 and CDR2: SNHLY and FYNNEI. The CDR3 runs 17 residues. In DNA, the CDR3 is TGTGCCAGCAGTGAAGCCGAGGACAGCCCCCGTAACTATGGCTACACCTTC. Protein product: CASSEAEDSPRNYGYTF.

A few counts support this clonotype. The chain joins TRBV12-3 or TRBV12-4 to TRBJ2-4; either TRBD1 or TRBD2 may supply D (5 bases each). The V and J ends lost 7 bases and 5 bases respectively, with 18 bases between them. This CDR3 is 15 amino acids long. The CDR3 loop reads CASTIEGFRENIQYF. The DNA for the CDR3 is TGTGCCAGCACCATAGAGGGGTTCCGAGAAAACATTCAGTACTTC.

This clonotype has only a few counts. V gene TRBV9 combines with J gene TRBJ1-5; TRBD1 might be the D (5 bases). Germline CDR1 SGDLS, CDR2 YYNGEE. The CDR3 extends over 14 amino acids. Between the trimmed V and J ends, which lost 5 bases and 0 bases, there was a span of 9 bases. Here the CDR3 DNA reads TGTGCCAGCAGGGGACTGATTAGCAATCAGCCCCAGCATTTT. It is translated as CASRGLISNQPQHF.

V gene TRBV5-1 combines with J gene TRBJ2-3; 8 nucleotides agree with TRBD2. From germline, CDR1 is SGHRS and CDR2 YFSETQ. The CDR3 covers 15 residues. Germline trimming cut 4 bases from V and 5 bases from J; bases unmatched to any gene: 9. The CDR3 here is CASSPGTSLGDTQYF. For the CDR3, the DNA is TGCGCCAGCAGCCCCGGGACTAGTCTCGGAGATACGCAGTATTTT. The whole variable domain, remainder taken from reference TRBV5-1 and TRBJ2-3, is KAGVTQTPRYLIKTRGQQVTLSCSPISGHRSVSWYQQTPGQGLQFLFEYFSETQRNKGNFPGRFSGRQFSNSRSEMNVSTLELGDSALYLCASSPGTSLGDTQYFGPGTRLTVL.

This clonotype has just a few counts. The chain carries TRBV7-8 and TRBJ1-5; tentatively, D is TRBD1 (5 bases). Trimming shortened V by 5 bases and J by 0 bases, and 11 bases separated the two germline ends. The CDR3 is 15 residues long. Germline assignment: CDR1 SGHVS and CDR2 FQNEAQ. The CDR3 region has the DNA TGTGCCAGCAGCCTCCTCCAGGGTAGCAATCAGCCCCAGCATTTT. Translated, it gives CASSLLQGSNQPQHF.

The CDR3 DNA reads TGTGCCAGCAGCTTCGGACTAGGGACAGATACGCAGTATTTT. This codes for CASSFGLGTDTQYF. The J gene is TRBJ2-3, the V gene TRBV9, with 7 positions matching TRBD2. CDR1 is SGDLS and CDR2 is YYNGEE in the germline V gene. The CDR3 totals 14 residues. Trimming at V came to 4 bases and at J to 3 bases, leaving 5 bases not matched to a gene. Combining the CDR3 with reference TRBV9 and TRBJ2-3 gives the whole variable domain DSGVTQTPKHLITATGQRVTLRCSPRSGDLSVYWYQQSLDQGLQFLIQYYNGEERAKGNILERFSAQQFPDLHSELNLSSLELGDSALYFCASSFGLGTDTQYFGPGTRLTVL.

There are a few counts of this clonotype. The chain's CDR3 is CASSQNRALRGYTF. The CDR3 region has the DNA TGCGCCAGCAGCCAGAACAGGGCTCTCCGTGGCTACACCTTC. V usage is TRBV4-1 and J usage is TRBJ1-2; D perhaps matches TRBD1 (6 bases). V lost 3 bases, J lost 7 bases, and 15 bases lay in between. This CDR3 has 14 residues. Looked up from germline, CDR1 is MGHRA and CDR2 is YSYEKL.

This clonotype was picked up many times. The chain couples TRBV5-5 to TRBJ2-1, with 7 bases lining up with TRBD2. The CDR3 spans 9 residues. V shed 7 bases and J 13 bases; nucleotides not matched to a gene: 2. Germline CDR1 is SGHKS and CDR2 is YYEKEE (reference sequence). The CDR3 DNA reads TGTGCCAGCGGCGGGAGTCAGTTCTTC. Amino acids: CASGGSQFF.